This is a list of T cell receptor beta chains from one sample in a study of T cell repertoires in cytomegalovirus infection. These receptors lack a known antigen. TCRdb reprocessed the reads via MiXCR and lists one record per CDR3 protein. The table includes approximately 340,000 distinct CDR3 sequences, just under 30% detected once. Sequencing used cultured PBMCs, obtained from culture after CMV antigen stimulation. The receptors shown here come from a human donor in good health (CMV status not recorded). Some clones in this sample may be carry-over from other donors' samples. CDR3s include the opening cysteine and the closing phenylalanine or tryptophan. D genes are given only for firm matches. Size values are once, few and many counts, or a class for expanded clones, and some rows have none.

clone_size d_call j_call v_call cdr3_nt cdr3_aa
NA TRBD2 TRBJ2-4 TRBV5-1 TGCGCCAGCAGCTTCACTAGCGGGGGGAACATTCAGTACTTC CASSFTSGGNIQYF
few TRBD1 TRBJ1-6 TRBV7-2 TGTGCCAGCAGGACGCAGGGGGTAGGCGGTTCACCCCTCCACTTT CASRTQGVGGSPLHF
NA TRBD1 TRBJ2-3 TRBV7-9 TGTGCCAGCAGCCTGGGACAGTGGGAGCAGTATTTT CASSLGQWEQYF
NA NA TRBJ2-7 TRBV10-2 TGCGCCAGCAGTGATTTGAGGTCTTCCTCCTACGAGCAGTACTTC CASSDLRSSSYEQYF
NA NA TRBJ1-3 TRBV10-3 TGTGCCATCAGTGGAGGGAAAGGGGGAAACACCATATATTTT CAISGGKGGNTIYF
many NA TRBJ2-2 TRBV7-2 TGTGCCAGCAGCTCCTCCGTCGGGGAGCTGTTTTTT CASSSSVGELFF
NA NA TRBJ1-2 TRBV19 TGTGCCAGTACCGCTCTGGGGAGTAGCTATGGCTACACCTTC CASTALGSSYGYTF
NA TRBD2 TRBJ2-1 TRBV5-1 TGCGCCAGCAGCTACCCTGGGACTAGCGGGAGTAGGTCCTACAATGAGCAGTTCTTC CASSYPGTSGSRSYNEQFF
NA TRBD1 TRBJ2-5 TRBV7-9 TGTGCCAGCAGCAAGGGGGCTCTGGAGACCCAGTACTTC CASSKGALETQYF
once TRBD1 TRBJ1-1 TRBV18 TGTGCCAGCTCACAAGGACAGGGGTGGAGGACTGAAGCTTTCTTT CASSQGQGWRTEAFF
NA TRBD1 TRBJ1-4 TRBV4-1 TGCGCCAGCAGCCGGACAGGGAGTTTCGTCGGGGATGAAAAACTGTTTTTT CASSRTGSFVGDEKLFF
NA NA TRBJ1-5 TRBV28 TGTGCCAGCAGTTTATTCGGCCAGGGAAATCAGCCCCAGCATTTT CASSLFGQGNQPQHF
many TRBD2 TRBJ2-5 TRBV7-2 TGTGCCAGCAGCCCCCGAGCGGGGGGGCAAGAGACCCAGTACTTC CASSPRAGGQETQYF
few NA TRBJ1-2 TRBV7-2 TGTGCCAGCAGCTTAGGGGCAGGTGGAAGCTATGGCTACACCTTC CASSLGAGGSYGYTF
many TRBD2 TRBJ2-1 TRBV7-9 TGTGCCAGCAGCCGTGACTTAGCGGGCACCCATGAGCAGTTCTTC CASSRDLAGTHEQFF
NA NA TRBJ2-2 TRBV4-1 TGTGCCAGCAGCCAAGATGACAGTCTCACCTTGAACACCGGGGAGCTGTTTTTT CASSQDDSLTLNTGELFF
NA TRBD2 TRBJ2-3 TRBV14 TGTGCCAGCAGCCAAATGACTAGCGGGAGCGGCACAGATACGCAGTATTTT CASSQMTSGSGTDTQYF
NA TRBD1 TRBJ1-2 TRBV20-1 TGCAGTGCTAGAGCCGGGACAGGGGTCGATGGCTACACCTTC CSARAGTGVDGYTF
NA TRBD1 TRBJ2-3 TRBV2 TGTGCCAGCAGATGGACAGGGTCGACAGATACGCAGTATTTT CASRWTGSTDTQYF
once TRBD1 TRBJ2-2 TRBV19 TGTGCCAGTAGTATCGACAGGGGTAACACCGGGGAGCTGTTTTTT CASSIDRGNTGELFF
NA NA TRBJ2-2 TRBV7-2 TGTGCCAGCAGCCCTAGGACAGAACAAGGGGAGCTGTTTTTT CASSPRTEQGELFF
NA NA TRBJ2-7 TRBV28 TGTGCCAGCAGTGCGGGACACCTCTACGAGCAGTACTTC CASSAGHLYEQYF
NA NA TRBJ2-7 TRBV4-2 TGTGCCAGCAGCCAAGATACTAGTGGCTTCCTCTACGAGCAGTACTTC CASSQDTSGFLYEQYF
NA NA TRBJ1-1 TRBV3-1 TGTGCCAGCAGCCAAGCTCAAGGTAACACTGAAGCTTTCTTT CASSQAQGNTEAFF
few NA TRBJ1-5 TRBV5-5 TGTGCCAGCAGACTTGGGAGCAATCAGCCCCAGCATTTT CASRLGSNQPQHF
NA TRBD2 TRBJ2-2 TRBV14 TGTGCCAGCAGGGCCAGCGGGACCACCGGGGAGCTGTTTTTT CASRASGTTGELFF
NA NA TRBJ1-5 TRBV19 TGTGCCAGTAGTATACTCGGAAATAGCAATCAGCCCCAGCATTTT CASSILGNSNQPQHF
few NA TRBJ2-1 TRBV5-6 TGTGCCAGCAGCTTTGAAGACCATGACTCCTTCGGTCGGTTCTTC CASSFEDHDSFGRFF
NA TRBD1 TRBJ1-1 TRBV7-9 TGTGCCAGCGTCCCCGAAGGGGGCGTCAGCGAAGCTTTCTTT CASVPEGGVSEAFF
NA NA TRBJ1-1 TRBV28 TGTGCCAGCAGTTTAAATCTGGGGAGTTCGTCGAACACTGAAGCTTTCTTT CASSLNLGSSSNTEAFF